Presented here are 5 T cell receptor beta chains from one specimen sequenced in a study of cytomegalovirus exposure and HLA in healthy donors. Primers for the PCR totalled 60 Vbeta and 13 Jbeta. Clones were read by immunoSEQ multiplex PCR, and TCRdb kept only the in-frame ones, dropping some. The sample lists over 65,000 clones, roughly four fifths occurring once. The sequencing sample was made of PBMCs. The receptors shown here come from a woman between 25 and 40 years old in good health and CMV-seropositive.

This clone was recorded once. The chain carries TRBV19 and TRBJ2-6; D gene unclear. Trimming cost V 7 bases and J 2 bases, with 9 bases left between them. Germline-derived CDR1 and CDR2 are LNHDA and SQIVND (reference sequence). The CDR3 loop spans 14 amino acids. In DNA, the CDR3 is TGTGCCAGTATTTCTACGGCTGGGGCCAACGTCCTGACTTTC. It encodes CASISTAGANVLTF.

This clone is medium-sized by share. This chain connects TRBV28 to TRBJ1-1; D gene uncertain. Per germline, CDR1 MDHEN and CDR2 SYDVKM. Trimming removed 6 bases from V and 5 bases from J, with 19 bases in between. The CDR3 is 15 amino acids. The CDR3 DNA follows: TGTGCCAGCAGGGTGGCGGGCGGGGTTGTGACTGAAGCTTTCTTT. Translated: CASRVAGGVVTEAFF.

V gene TRBV5-1 combines with J gene TRBJ2-1; TRBD2 matches at 9 bases. CDR1 SGHRS and CDR2 YFSETQ come from the germline V gene. The CDR3 is 15 amino acids. Unmatched junction bases numbered 5, after V lost 4 bases and J lost 3 bases. The DNA for the CDR3 is TGCGCCAGCAGCGTCGGGACTAGCTTCTACAATGAGCAGTTCTTC. Encoded protein: CASSVGTSFYNEQFF.

The J gene is TRBJ2-7, the V gene TRBV6-5; TRBD1 matches at 8 bases. CDR3 length: 16 residues. Germline CDR1 and CDR2: MNHEY and SVGAGI. J lost 3 bases, V lost 0 bases, and 7 bases had no gene match. CDR3 DNA sequence: TGTGCCAGCAGTTACTCTTTCGGACAGGGCATCTACGAGCAGTACTTC. Its protein product is CASSYSFGQGIYEQYF.

This clone has a handful of counts. J is TRBJ1-4 and V is TRBV2; TRBD1 might be the D (5 bases). Germline lookup yields CDR1 SNHLY and CDR2 FYNNEI. V shed 6 bases and J shed 10 bases, with 15 bases lying between them. This CDR3 is built from 13 residues. The chain's CDR3 is CASRKDGGGKLFF. The CDR3 nucleotides are TGTGCCAGCAGGAAAGACGGCGGGGGAAAACTGTTTTTT. Complete variable domain (other parts from reference TRBV2 and TRBJ1-4): EPEVTQTPSHQVTQMGQEVILRCVPISNHLYFYWYRQILGQKVEFLVSFYNNEISEKSEIFDDQFSVERPDGSNFTLKIRSTKLEDSAMYFCASRKDGGGKLFFGSGTQLSVL.